The 24 T cell receptor beta chains below were found in one sample sequenced in a study of long-term antiretroviral therapy in people with HIV. The immunoSEQ assay was v3.0, run at survey level. Using immunoSEQ multiplex PCR, the repertoire was profiled, and TCRdb retains in-frame clones only, with some absent. The table shows 30,000 to 40,000 clones, with approximately 95% occurring only once. The sequenced sample was unsorted PBMCs, obtained more than 5 years after starting antiretroviral therapy. Every receptor here comes from a woman in her forties or fifties with HIV.

The chain couples TRBV7-9 to TRBJ1-6, with 7 bases identical to TRBD1. Germline-derived CDR1 and CDR2 are SEHNR and FQNEAQ (reference sequence). V gave up 1 base and J gave up 5 bases; unmatched junction bases: 5. There are 16 residues in the CDR3. The CDR3 coding sequence is TGTGCCAGCAGCTTAGGATCTGGACAGGATAATTCACCCCTCCACTTT. This sequence encodes CASSLGSGQDNSPLHF. Combining the CDR3 with reference TRBV7-9 and TRBJ1-6 gives the whole variable domain DTGVSQNPRHKITKRGQNVTFRCDPISEHNRLYWYRQTLGQGPEFLTYFQNEAQLEKSRLLSDRFSAERPKGSFSTLEIQRTEQGDSAMYLCASSLGSGQDNSPLHFGNGTRLTVT.

This chain joins TRBV6-1 and TRBJ1-1; the match to TRBD1 covers 9 bases. CDR1 and CDR2 (germline): MNHNS, SASEGT. CDR3 length: 14 residues. V was pared by 6 bases and J by 5 bases, with 7 bases of the junction left unmatched. The CDR3 region has the DNA TGTGCCAGCAGGACGACAGGGGGTAGAACTGAAGCTTTCTTT. The encoded protein is CASRTTGGRTEAFF.

V and J are TRBV5-6 and TRBJ2-5; D is unresolved. The CDR3 covers 15 residues. CDR1 is SGHDT and CDR2 is YYEEEE in the germline V gene. Trimming cost V 1 base and J 2 bases, with 12 bases left between them. As DNA, the CDR3 is TGTGCCAGCAGCTTGATCGAGAAGGGTCAAGAGACCCAGTACTTC. This gives the protein CASSLIEKGQETQYF.

The chain employs TRBV5-5 and TRBJ1-3; D is uncertain. The ends were cut back, 1 base at V and 3 bases at J, with 11 bases in the middle. The CDR3 is 15 residues long. CDR1 and CDR2 (germline): SGHKS, YYEKEE (reference sequence). CDR3 nucleotides: TGTGCCAGCAGCTTGCAGGCCGCGGGTGGAAACACCATATATTTT. Its protein is CASSLQAAGGNTIYF.

This clone was detected a few times. The rearrangement uses TRBV18 and TRBJ2-1, with D possibly TRBD1 on 5 matching bases. This CDR3 is built from 14 residues. Trimming cost V 2 bases and J 9 bases, with 14 bases left between them. CDR1 KGHSH and CDR2 LQKENI come from the germline V gene. CDR3 sequence (DNA): TGTGCCAGCTCACCATCCTCCAGGGAAGTTGAGCAGTTCTTC. Amino acid sequence: CASSPSSREVEQFF. Supplemented by reference TRBV18 and TRBJ2-1, the full variable domain reads NAGVMQNPRHLVRRRGQEARLRCSPMKGHSHVYWYRQLPEEGLKFMVYLQKENIIDESGMPKERFSAEFPKEGPSILRIQQVVRGDSAAYFCASSPSSREVEQFFGPGTRLTVL.

This clone was counted once. The genes are TRBV14 and TRBJ2-2, with D uncertain. There are 14 residues in the CDR3. The germline V gene encodes CDR1 SGHDN and CDR2 FVKESK. V was shortened by 2 bases and J by 4 bases, with 8 bases between the two germline ends. This CDR3 reads CASSQLQATGELFF. CDR3 DNA: TGTGCCAGCAGCCAACTCCAGGCCACCGGGGAGCTGTTTTTT.

The chain links TRBV7-2 to TRBJ1-2, with D uncertain. V lost 5 bases, J lost 5 bases, and 15 bases lay in between. The CDR3 contains 14 residues. Germline lookup yields CDR1 SGHTA and CDR2 FQGNSA. The CDR3 bases are TGTGCCAGCAGCCTCGGGAGGGTGGGTTATGGCTACACCTTC. This gives the protein CASSLGRVGYGYTF. Complete variable domain (other parts from reference TRBV7-2 and TRBJ1-2): GAGVSQSPSNKVTEKGKDVELRCDPISGHTALYWYRQSLGQGLEFLIYFQGNSAPDKSGLPSDRFSAERTGGSVSTLTIQRTQQEDSAVYLCASSLGRVGYGYTFGSGTRLTVV.

The chain couples TRBV19 to TRBJ2-7; 8 bases agree with TRBD1. This CDR3 spans 14 amino acids. Germline CDR1 is LNHDA and CDR2 is SQIVND (reference sequence). The J segment lost 4 bases and the V segment lost 6 bases, leaving 8 bases of the junction unmatched. CDR3 sequence reads: CASSRRQGLYEQYF. The CDR3 DNA reads as TGTGCCAGTAGCCGGAGACAGGGGCTTTACGAGCAGTACTTC.

The sample holds one count of this clone. This chain links TRBV6-6 with TRBJ2-3; no reliable D call. CDR1 is MNHNY, CDR2 SVGAGI, per germline (reference sequence). There are 14 residues in the CDR3. V dropped 0 bases and J dropped 3 bases, with 7 bases sitting between them. DNA for the CDR3: TGTGCCAGCAGTTACTCAGTGGAAACAGATACGCAGTATTTT. This encodes CASSYSVETDTQYF.

V usage is TRBV4-3 and J usage is TRBJ1-2; D uncertain. CDR1 and CDR2 from the germline V gene are LGHNA and YSLEER. V gave up 4 bases and J gave up 4 bases, with 10 bases separating them. CDR3 length: 13 residues. CDR3 DNA: TGCGCCAGCAGCCGCTTGGTCAGCTATGGCTACACCTTC. Translation gives CASSRLVSYGYTF.

As DNA, the CDR3 is TGTGCCAGCAGGGGACAGTATGACTCTTCACCCCTCCACTTT. Amino acid sequence: CASRGQYDSSPLHF. V and J are TRBV7-3 and TRBJ1-6, with 7 bases that match TRBD1. The junction had 8 bases not matched to a gene; V was cut back by 6 bases and J by 9 bases. CDR1 SGHTA and CDR2 FQGTGA come from the germline V gene. The CDR3 loop spans 14 amino acids.

The chain uses TRBV10-3 and TRBJ2-5, with TRBD2 identical over 8 bases. V lost 6 bases, J lost 1 base, and 4 bases stayed unmatched. Germline CDR1 ENHRY, CDR2 SYGVKD. This CDR3 contains 14 residues. The CDR3 loop reads CAISGGGTQETQYF. CDR3 in DNA: TGTGCCATCAGCGGGGGGGGGACCCAAGAGACCCAGTACTTC.

V usage is TRBV29-1 and J usage is TRBJ2-4; a weak D match, TRBD1 (5 bases). The CDR3 has 12 residues. V was shortened by 4 bases and J by 8 bases, with 12 bases between the two germline ends. The germline V gene has CDR1 SQVTM and CDR2 ANQGSEA. CDR3 protein: CSVVGAVDIQYF. CDR3 DNA: TGCAGCGTTGTTGGGGCCGTGGACATTCAGTACTTC.

The CDR3 DNA is TGTGCCAGCAGCGTAGAGGGGAGGAGGGGCGATGAGCAGTTCTTC. This gives the protein CASSVEGRRGDEQFF. This chain connects TRBV9 to TRBJ2-1, with D possibly matching TRBD2 (6 bases). Germline-derived CDR1 and CDR2 are SGDLS and YYNGEE. The germline V and J ends were trimmed by 0 bases and 8 bases, with 15 bases remaining between them. This CDR3 region has 15 residues.

This clone was detected only once. The chain combines TRBV11-2 with TRBJ1-3; 9 bases agree with TRBD1. There are 17 residues in the CDR3. Germline V gene data show CDR1 as SGHAT and CDR2 as FQNNGV. The V and J ends lost 1 base and 0 bases, in that order; junction bases with no gene match: 4. The CDR3 nucleotides are TGTGCCAGCAGCTTAGGGGGACAGGGAATCTCTGGAAACACCATATATTTT. Amino acids: CASSLGGQGISGNTIYF.

The chain is built from TRBV30 and TRBJ2-7; possible D gene TRBD1, 5 bases. Trimming removed 2 bases at V and 3 bases at J, with 8 bases between. Germline assignment: CDR1 GTSNPN and CDR2 SVGIG (reference sequence). The CDR3 consists of 12 residues. The CDR3 nucleotides read TGTGCCTGGAGTACAGGATTCTACGAGCAGTACTTC. Protein product: CAWSTGFYEQYF.

V and J are TRBV7-9 and TRBJ2-3, with TRBD2 identical over 9 bases. The CDR3 is made up of 14 amino acids. The germline gives CDR1 SEHNR, CDR2 FQNEAQ (reference sequence). The CDR3 DNA reads TGTGTCGCATCGTCTAGCGGGGCTGCAGATACGCAGTATTTT. Its translation: CVASSSGAADTQYF. Supplemented by reference TRBV7-9 and TRBJ2-3, the full variable domain reads DTGVSQNPRHKITKRGQNVTFRCDPISEHNRLYWYRQTLGQGPEFLTYFQNEAQLEKSRLLSDRFSAERPKGSFSTLEIQRTEQGDSAMYLCVASSSGAADTQYFGPGTRLTVL.

This clone showed up just once. The chain carries TRBV6-6 and TRBJ1-6; D possibly corresponds to TRBD1 (5 bases). Germline lookup yields CDR1 MNHNY and CDR2 SVGAGI (reference sequence). With 2 bases removed from V and 8 bases from J, the gap between germline ends came to 13 bases. The CDR3 sequence is 15 residues long. CDR3 nucleotides: TGTGCCAGCAGTTACCGGCGGGGGGGGGATTCACCCCTCCACTTT. It is translated as CASSYRRGGDSPLHF.

The gene calls are TRBV6-5 and TRBJ2-7, with 7 bases identical to TRBD1. The ends lost 5 bases at V and 5 bases at J; junction bases unmatched: 6. The CDR3 is 13 amino acids. Germline V gene lookup returns CDR1 MNHEY and CDR2 SVGAGI. The CDR3 bases are TGTGCCAGCAGTCGACAGGGTGCTAACGAGCAGTACTTC. This sequence encodes CASSRQGANEQYF.

The V gene is TRBV30, the J gene TRBJ1-4; 7 positions agree with TRBD1. The CDR3 consists of 15 residues. The germline CDR1 and CDR2 sequences are GTSNPN and SVGIG (reference sequence). J gave up 6 bases and V 2 bases, and 9 bases lay outside the gene matches. The CDR3 spells CAWSTPDRTDEKLFF. The CDR3 DNA follows: TGTGCCTGGAGTACACCGGACAGGACAGATGAAAAACTGTTTTTT.

This rearrangement joins TRBV7-2 to TRBJ1-4; a weak D match, TRBD1 (6 bases). V lost 6 bases and J 8 bases, leaving 16 bases between the germline ends. Germline CDR1 reads SGHTA; CDR2 reads FQGNSA. This CDR3 spans 14 amino acids. CDR3 sequence: CASRQGMGHEKLFF. CDR3 sequence (DNA): TGTGCCAGCAGACAGGGAATGGGACACGAAAAACTGTTTTTT.

The chain carries TRBV29-1 and TRBJ2-4, with 9 positions matching TRBD1. CDR1 and CDR2 from the germline V gene are SQVTM and ANQGSEA. After removal of 7 bases from V and 6 bases from J, the junction contained 4 bases not matched to a gene. The CDR3 has 12 amino acids. CDR3 amino acids: CSAATGGNIQYF. As DNA, the CDR3 is TGCAGCGCCGCGACAGGGGGAAACATTCAGTACTTC.

The gene calls are TRBV2 and TRBJ2-1; weak D call: TRBD2 (6 bases). CDR1 and CDR2 (germline): SNHLY, FYNNEI. The CDR3 is made up of 15 amino acids. V was shortened by 2 bases and J by 7 bases, with 15 bases between the two germline ends. The CDR3 loop is CASSERGNVKNEQFF. The CDR3 region has the DNA TGTGCCAGCAGTGAACGGGGGAATGTAAAGAATGAGCAGTTCTTC.

The chain carries TRBV19 and TRBJ2-5, with TRBD2 as a possible D gene (6 bases). The length of the CDR3 is 14 residues. The germline CDR1 and CDR2 sequences are LNHDA and SQIVND (reference sequence). The germline V and J ends were trimmed by 5 bases and 4 bases, with 14 bases remaining between them. The CDR3 DNA reads TGTGCCAGTAGTCCTCGGGGCGGGGCAGAGACCCAGTACTTC. Protein: CASSPRGGAETQYF.